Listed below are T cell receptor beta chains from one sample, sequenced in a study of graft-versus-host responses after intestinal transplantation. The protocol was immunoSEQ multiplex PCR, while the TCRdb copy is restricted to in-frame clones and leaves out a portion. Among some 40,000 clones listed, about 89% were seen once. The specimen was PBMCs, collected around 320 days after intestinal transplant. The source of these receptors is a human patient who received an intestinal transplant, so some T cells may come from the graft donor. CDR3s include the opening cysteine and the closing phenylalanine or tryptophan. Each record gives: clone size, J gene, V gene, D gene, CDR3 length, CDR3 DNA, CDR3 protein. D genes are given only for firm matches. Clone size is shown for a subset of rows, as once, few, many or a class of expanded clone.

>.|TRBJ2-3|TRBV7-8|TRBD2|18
TGTGCCAGCAGCTGGGGACTAGCGGGAGGAGAGGGCACAGATACGCAGTATTTT
CASSWGLAGGEGTDTQYF
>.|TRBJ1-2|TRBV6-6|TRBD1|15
TGTGCCAGCAGCACCCTACAGGGGGGGGCTAAGGGCTACACCTTC
CASSTLQGGAKGYTF
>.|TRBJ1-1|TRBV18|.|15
TGTGCCAGCTCACCAGGGAGGGGACTGAACACTGAAGCTTTCTTT
CASSPGRGLNTEAFF
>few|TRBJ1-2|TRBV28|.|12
TGTGCCAGCAGTTCAGGGTTATATGGCTACACCTTC
CASSSGLYGYTF
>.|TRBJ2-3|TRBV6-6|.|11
TGTGCCAGCTTGCATACAGATACGCAGTATTTT
CASLHTDTQYF
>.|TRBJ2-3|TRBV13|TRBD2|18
TGTGCCAGCAGCTTCCCAAGCAGTCTAGCGGGAGTTTCCGATACGCAGTATTTT
CASSFPSSLAGVSDTQYF
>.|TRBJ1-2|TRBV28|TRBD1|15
TGTGCCAGCAGCGAACAAACAGGGGGCCAACGTGGCTACACCTTC
CASSEQTGGQRGYTF
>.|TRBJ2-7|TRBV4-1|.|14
TGCGCCAGCAGTCTAATTACAGGGACGGACGAGCAGTACTTC
CASSLITGTDEQYF
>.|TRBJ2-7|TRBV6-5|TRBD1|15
TGTGCCAGCACCAAGCGGACAGGGCCCCTCTACGAGCAGTACTTC
CASTKRTGPLYEQYF
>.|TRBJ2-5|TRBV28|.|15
TGTGCCAGCAGTTTTTGGGAGGAAGGCCAAGAGACCCAGTACTTC
CASSFWEEGQETQYF
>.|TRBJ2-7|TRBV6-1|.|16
TGTGCCAGCAGTGAATTTGGGGTGGGAGGGGGCTACGAGCAGTACTTC
CASSEFGVGGGYEQYF
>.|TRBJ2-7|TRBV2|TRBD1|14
TGTGCCAGCACCGAGGGGACAGAGACCAACATCAAGGACTTC
CASTEGTETNIKDF
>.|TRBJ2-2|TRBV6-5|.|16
TGTGCCAGCAGTTACTGGGGGGATCCGGACACCGGGGAGCTGTTTTTT
CASSYWGDPDTGELFF
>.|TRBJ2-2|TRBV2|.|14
TGTGCCAGCAGTCGGGGGCGGAACACCGGGGAGCTGTTTTTT
CASSRGRNTGELFF
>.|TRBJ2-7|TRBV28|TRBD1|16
TGTGCCAGCAGTTCTGCCCTCCGGACAGGGAGATACGAGCAGTACTTC
CASSSALRTGRYEQYF
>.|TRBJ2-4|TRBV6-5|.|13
TGTGCCAGCAGTCACCCGCGGCGGGACATTCAGTACTTC
CASSHPRRDIQYF
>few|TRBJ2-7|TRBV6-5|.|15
TGTGCCAGCAGTTACTCGAGAGGTCAGGGACCCGAGCAGTACTTC
CASSYSRGQGPEQYF
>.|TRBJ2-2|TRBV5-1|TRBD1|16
TGCGCCAGCAGCCCCCAGGGACAGGGAGTCACCGGGGAGCTGTTTTTT
CASSPQGQGVTGELFF
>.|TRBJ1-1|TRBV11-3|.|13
TGTGCCAGCAGCTTATCCATGAACACTGAAGCTTTCTTT
CASSLSMNTEAFF
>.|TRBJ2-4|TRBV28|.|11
TGTGCCAGCAGTTCCTTAAACATTCAGTACTTC
CASSSLNIQYF
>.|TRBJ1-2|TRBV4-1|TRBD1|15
TGCGCCAGCAGCCCGGGACAGCAAGCTAACTATGGCTACACCTTC
CASSPGQQANYGYTF
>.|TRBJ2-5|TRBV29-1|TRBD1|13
TGCAGCGTGGTAAGGGGGCGCGGAGAGACCCAGTACTTC
CSVVRGRGETQYF
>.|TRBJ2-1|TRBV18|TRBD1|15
TGTGCCAGCTCACCACCGGGACAGGTGGGCAATGAGCAGTTCTTC
CASSPPGQVGNEQFF
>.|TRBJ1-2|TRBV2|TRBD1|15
TGTGCCAGCAGTGAGGGGACAGGCGGGAACTATGGCTACACCTTC
CASSEGTGGNYGYTF
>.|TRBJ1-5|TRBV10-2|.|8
TGCGCCAGCCGGGACCAGCATTTT
CASRDQHF
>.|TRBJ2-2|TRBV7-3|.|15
TGTGCCAGCAGCTTAACAGTCGGGGGAGCCGGGGAGCTGTTTTTT
CASSLTVGGAGELFF
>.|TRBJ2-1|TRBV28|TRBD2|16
TGTGCCAGCAGTTACCCTGAGGGCGGGAGGGCCTTTGAGCAGTTCTTC
CASSYPEGGRAFEQFF
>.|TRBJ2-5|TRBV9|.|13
TGTGCCAGCAGCCCATACCCCCAAGAGACCCAGTACTTC
CASSPYPQETQYF
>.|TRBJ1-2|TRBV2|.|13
TGTGCCAGCAGTGAAAGGACATACTATGGCTACACCTTC
CASSERTYYGYTF
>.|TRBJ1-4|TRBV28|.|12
TGTGCCAGCAGTTCAGGGGCGGTTAAACTGTTTTTT
CASSSGAVKLFF
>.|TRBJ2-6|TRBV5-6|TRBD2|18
TGTGCCAGCAGCTCGGTTAAGCGGGGGGTAAAAGGGGCCAACGTCCTGACTTTC
CASSSVKRGVKGANVLTF
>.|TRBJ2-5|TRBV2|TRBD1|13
TGTGCCAGCGGGACAGGGAACCAAGAGACCCAGTACTTC
CASGTGNQETQYF
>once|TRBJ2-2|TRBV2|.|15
TGTGCCAGCAGTGAATTCAGGCTTATCACCGGGGAGCTGTTTTTT
CASSEFRLITGELFF
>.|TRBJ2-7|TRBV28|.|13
TGTGCCAGCAGTTTAAAGGGAAATGGGGAGCAGTACTTC
CASSLKGNGEQYF
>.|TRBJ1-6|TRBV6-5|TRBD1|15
TGTGCCAGCAGTCCCAGGGGGCTTAAGGGTTCACCCCTCCACTTT
CASSPRGLKGSPLHF
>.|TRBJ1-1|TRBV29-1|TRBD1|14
TGCAGCGTTGACAAGGGGACAGTAAACACTGAAGCTTTCTTT
CSVDKGTVNTEAFF
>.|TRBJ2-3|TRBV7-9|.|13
TGTGCCAGCAGCTTTAGAGGGACAGATACGCAGTATTTT
CASSFRGTDTQYF
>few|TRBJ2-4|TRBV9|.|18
TGTGCCAGCAGCGTACCCCGCCGGGACTCCGAGGCCAAAAACATTCAGTACTTC
CASSVPRRDSEAKNIQYF
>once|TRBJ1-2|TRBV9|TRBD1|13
TGTGCCAGCAGACGGACAGGCCTCTATGGCTACACCTTC
CASRRTGLYGYTF
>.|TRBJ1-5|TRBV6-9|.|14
TGTGCCAGCAGTGATCAGGGCACCTATCAGCCCCAGCATTTT
CASSDQGTYQPQHF
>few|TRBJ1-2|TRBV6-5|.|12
TGTGCCACCACGGGGACTAACTATGGCTACACCTTC
CATTGTNYGYTF